Reported below is one T cell receptor (beta chain). Its matching antigen is unknown. One base away lies a much larger clone, so this may be a sequencing read error. Through a sample-barcoded 5' primer and a J-beta primer mix, a second PCR was run for about 6 to 12 cycles. MiXCR, run by TCRdb on the 5' RACE reads, gives a single entry per CDR3 protein. The sample lists some 710,000 distinct CDR3 sequences; around half were seen once. The sample originates from a study of blood T cells in healthy people across ages. For the study at large: About one barcoded beta molecule per two T cells was the capture yield of template switching.

From germline, CDR1 is SQVTM and CDR2 ANQGSEA. This CDR3 has 16 amino acids. Findings and limits, study-wide: Researchers deemed the diversity estimates from one million T cells underestimates. Roughly linearly, TCR beta diversity per million T cells fell as age increased.

In terms of origin and age, donors were healthy Caucasian individuals from Russia aged about 6 to 90. The chain is built from TRBV29-1 and TRBJ2-7; 10 bases are shared with TRBD1. The sample taken for sequencing was blood. The sequence was collected from an elderly man in good health. This CDR3 is CSAEDRGTGVLYEQYF. CDR3 nucleotide sequence: TGCAGCGCTGAAGATCGGGGGACAGGGGTGCTCTACGAGCAGTACTTC.